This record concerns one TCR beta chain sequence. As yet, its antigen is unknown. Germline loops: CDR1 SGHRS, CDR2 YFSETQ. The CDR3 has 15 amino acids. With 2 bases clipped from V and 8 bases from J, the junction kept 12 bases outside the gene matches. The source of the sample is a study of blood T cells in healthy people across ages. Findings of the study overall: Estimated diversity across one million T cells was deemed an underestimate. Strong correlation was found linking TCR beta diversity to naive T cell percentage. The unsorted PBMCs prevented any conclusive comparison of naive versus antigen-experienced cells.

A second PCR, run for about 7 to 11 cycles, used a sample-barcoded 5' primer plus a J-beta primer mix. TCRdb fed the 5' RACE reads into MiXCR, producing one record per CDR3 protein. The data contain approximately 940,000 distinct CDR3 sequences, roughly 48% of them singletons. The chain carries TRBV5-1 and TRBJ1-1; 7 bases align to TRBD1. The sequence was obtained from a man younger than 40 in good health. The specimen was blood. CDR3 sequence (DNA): TGCGCCAGCAGCTTCCAGACCGGGACAGATGACGAAGCTTTCTTT. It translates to CASSFQTGTDDEAFF.